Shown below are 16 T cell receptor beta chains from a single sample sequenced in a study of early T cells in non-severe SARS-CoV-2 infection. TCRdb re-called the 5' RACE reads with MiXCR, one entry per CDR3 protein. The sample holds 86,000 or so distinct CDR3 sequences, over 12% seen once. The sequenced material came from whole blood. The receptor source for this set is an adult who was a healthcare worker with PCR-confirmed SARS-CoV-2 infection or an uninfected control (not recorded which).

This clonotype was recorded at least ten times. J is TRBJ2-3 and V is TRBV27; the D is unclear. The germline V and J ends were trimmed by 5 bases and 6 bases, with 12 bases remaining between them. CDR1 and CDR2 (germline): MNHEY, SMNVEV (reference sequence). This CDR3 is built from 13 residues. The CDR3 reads CASSRDWADTQYF. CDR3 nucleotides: TGTGCCAGCAGTCGCGACTGGGCCGATACGCAGTATTTT.

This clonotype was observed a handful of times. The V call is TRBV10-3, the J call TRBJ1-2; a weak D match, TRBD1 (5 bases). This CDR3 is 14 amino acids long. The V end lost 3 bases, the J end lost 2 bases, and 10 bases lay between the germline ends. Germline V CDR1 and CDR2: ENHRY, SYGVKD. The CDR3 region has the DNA TGTGCCATCAGTGATATGGCAGGGAACTATGGCTACACCTTC. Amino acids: CAISDMAGNYGYTF.

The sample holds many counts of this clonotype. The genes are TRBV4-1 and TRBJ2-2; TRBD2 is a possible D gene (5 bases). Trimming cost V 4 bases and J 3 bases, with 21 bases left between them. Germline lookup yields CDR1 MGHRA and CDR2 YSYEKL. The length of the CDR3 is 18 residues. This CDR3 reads CASSPYPPDGMDTGELFF. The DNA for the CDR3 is TGCGCCAGCAGCCCCTATCCCCCCGACGGGATGGACACCGGGGAGCTGTTTTTT.

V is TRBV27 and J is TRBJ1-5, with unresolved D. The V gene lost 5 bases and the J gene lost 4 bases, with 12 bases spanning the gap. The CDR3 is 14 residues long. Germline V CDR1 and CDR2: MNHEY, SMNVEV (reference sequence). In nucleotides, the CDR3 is TGTGCCAGCAGTAGGCAAGGGCTTAATCAGCCCCAGCATTTT. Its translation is CASSRQGLNQPQHF.

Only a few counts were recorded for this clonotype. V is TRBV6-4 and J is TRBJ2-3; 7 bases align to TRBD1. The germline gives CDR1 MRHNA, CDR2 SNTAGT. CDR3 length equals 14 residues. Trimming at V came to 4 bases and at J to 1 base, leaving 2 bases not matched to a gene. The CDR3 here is CASSVTGGTDTQYF. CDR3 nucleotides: TGTGCCAGCAGTGTCACAGGGGGCACAGATACGCAGTATTTT.

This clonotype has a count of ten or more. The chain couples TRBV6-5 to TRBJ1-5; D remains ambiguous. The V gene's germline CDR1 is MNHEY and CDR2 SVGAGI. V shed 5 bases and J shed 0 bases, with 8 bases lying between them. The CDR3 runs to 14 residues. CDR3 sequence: CASSQRVSNQPQHF. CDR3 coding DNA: TGTGCCAGCAGTCAGAGAGTTAGCAATCAGCCCCAGCATTTT.

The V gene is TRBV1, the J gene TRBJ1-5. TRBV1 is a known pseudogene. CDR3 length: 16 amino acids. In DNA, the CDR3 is TGCACCAGCAGCCAAGATCCTTGGGCTAGCAATCAGCCCCAGCATTTT. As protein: CTSSQDPWASNQPQHF.

CDR3 protein: CSVDEGEAFF. As DNA, the CDR3 is TGCAGCGTTGATGAAGGGGAAGCTTTCTTT. The rearrangement uses TRBV29-1 and TRBJ1-1, with D unresolved. CDR3 length: 10 amino acids. Germline CDR1 is SQVTM and CDR2 is ANQGSEA. With 3 bases removed from V and 8 bases from J, the gap between germline ends came to 7 bases.

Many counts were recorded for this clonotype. CDR3 loop: CASSPPSGGSKTQYF. The CDR3 DNA follows: TGTGCCAGCAGCCCGCCTTCTGGGGGTTCAAAGACCCAGTACTTC. The J gene is TRBJ2-5, the V gene TRBV12-3 or TRBV12-4; D is perhaps TRBD1 or TRBD2 (5 bases each). V lost 6 bases to trimming and J lost 6 bases, with 20 bases between them. The CDR3 sequence is 15 residues long.

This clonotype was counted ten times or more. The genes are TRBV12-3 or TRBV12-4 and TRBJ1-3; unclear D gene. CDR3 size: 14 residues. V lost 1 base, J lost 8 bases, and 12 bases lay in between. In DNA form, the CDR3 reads TGTGCCAGCAGTTTAGACACCCCCGCAGACACCATATATTTT. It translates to CASSLDTPADTIYF.

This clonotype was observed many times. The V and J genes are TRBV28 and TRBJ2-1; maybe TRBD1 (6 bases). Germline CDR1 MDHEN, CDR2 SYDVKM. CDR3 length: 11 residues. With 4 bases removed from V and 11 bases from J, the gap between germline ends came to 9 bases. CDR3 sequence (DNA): TGTGCCAGCAGTTCATGGGGGCAGCAGTTCTTC. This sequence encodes CASSSWGQQFF.

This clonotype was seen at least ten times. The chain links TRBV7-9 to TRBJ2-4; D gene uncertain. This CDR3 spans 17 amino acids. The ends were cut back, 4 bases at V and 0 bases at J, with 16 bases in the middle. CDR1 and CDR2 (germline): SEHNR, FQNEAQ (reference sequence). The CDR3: CASSYDDRSLAKNIQYF. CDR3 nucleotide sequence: TGTGCCAGCAGCTATGATGACCGGTCCCTAGCCAAAAACATTCAGTACTTC.

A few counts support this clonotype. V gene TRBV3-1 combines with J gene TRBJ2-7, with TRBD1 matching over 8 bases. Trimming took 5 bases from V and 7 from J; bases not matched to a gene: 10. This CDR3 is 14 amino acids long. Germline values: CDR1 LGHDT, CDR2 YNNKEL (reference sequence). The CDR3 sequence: CASSDRTGRLEQYF. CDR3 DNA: TGTGCCAGCAGCGATAGGACAGGGCGATTGGAGCAGTACTTC.

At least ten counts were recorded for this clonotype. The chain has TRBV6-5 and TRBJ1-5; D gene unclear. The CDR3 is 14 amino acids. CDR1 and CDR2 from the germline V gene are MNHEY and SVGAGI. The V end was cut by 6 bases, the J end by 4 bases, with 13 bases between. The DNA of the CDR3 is TGTGCCAGCAGATCGGACCGGGGAAATCAGCCCCAGCATTTT. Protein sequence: CASRSDRGNQPQHF.

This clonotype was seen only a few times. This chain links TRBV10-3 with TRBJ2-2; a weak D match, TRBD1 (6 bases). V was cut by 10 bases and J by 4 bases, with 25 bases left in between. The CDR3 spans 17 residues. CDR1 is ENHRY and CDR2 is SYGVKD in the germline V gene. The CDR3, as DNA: TGTGCCACACTGGACGATCCGGACAGAGTGACCACCGGGGAGCTGTTTTTT. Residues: CATLDDPDRVTTGELFF.

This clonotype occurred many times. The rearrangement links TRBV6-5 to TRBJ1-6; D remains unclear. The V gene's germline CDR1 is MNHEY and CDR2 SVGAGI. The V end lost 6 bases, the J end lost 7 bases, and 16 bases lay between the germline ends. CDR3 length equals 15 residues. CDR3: CASSRTEVFNSPLHF. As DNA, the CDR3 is TGTGCCAGCAGCCGCACCGAGGTCTTCAATTCACCCCTCCACTTT.